This T cell receptor beta chain was profiled in a study of spatial heterogeneity in lung cancer. Overall study context: The correlation between TCR transcript counts in tumor regions and a T cell module score from matched bulk RNA-seq was strong. Study-wide points: For expanded intratumoral alpha and beta TCRs, counts tracked tumor mutation counts. Numbers of ubiquitous and regional expanded TCRs tracked ubiquitous and regional nonsynonymous mutation counts, respectively.

Time point denoted: sample taken at primary tumor resection. In each case, whole RNA from tumor, nontumor lung or frozen PBMC was sequenced unsorted. This clonotype was seen a few times. Its antigen remains unknown. In germline, CDR1 is SEHNR, CDR2 FQNEAQ (reference sequence). The CDR3 length is 15 residues. Trimming cost V 1 base and J 7 bases, with 16 bases left between them. Using its own MiXCR run on the 5' RACE reads, TCRdb lists one record per CDR3 protein. The sample lists some 25,000 distinct CDR3 sequences, around 6.9% occurring once. The TCR comes from a male donor with early-stage non-small cell lung cancer. The specimen was lung tumor tissue, collected at surgery. The V call is TRBV7-9, the J call TRBJ1-1; TRBD1 is a possible D gene (5 bases). CDR3 loop: CASSLVSGRVGEAFF. DNA of the CDR3: TGTGCCAGCAGCTTAGTGTCTGGCAGGGTGGGTGAAGCTTTCTTT.